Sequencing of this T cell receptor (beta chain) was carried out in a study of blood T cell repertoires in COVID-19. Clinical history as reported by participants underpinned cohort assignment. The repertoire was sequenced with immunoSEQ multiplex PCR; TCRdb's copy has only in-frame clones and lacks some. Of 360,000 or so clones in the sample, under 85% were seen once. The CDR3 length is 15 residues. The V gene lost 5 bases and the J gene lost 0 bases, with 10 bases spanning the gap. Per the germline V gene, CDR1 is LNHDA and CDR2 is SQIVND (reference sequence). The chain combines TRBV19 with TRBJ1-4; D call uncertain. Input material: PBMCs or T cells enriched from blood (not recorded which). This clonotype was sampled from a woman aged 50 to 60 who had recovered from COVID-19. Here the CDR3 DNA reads TGTGCCAGTAGTGTGAGCGGATCAACTAATGAAAAACTGTTTTTT. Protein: CASSVSGSTNEKLFF. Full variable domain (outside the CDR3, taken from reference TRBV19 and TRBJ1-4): DGGITQSPKYLFRKEGQNVTLSCEQNLNHDAMYWYRQDPGQGLRLIYYSQIVNDFQKGDIAEGYSVSREKKESFPLTVTSAQKNPTAFYLCASSVSGSTNEKLFFGSGTQLSVL.